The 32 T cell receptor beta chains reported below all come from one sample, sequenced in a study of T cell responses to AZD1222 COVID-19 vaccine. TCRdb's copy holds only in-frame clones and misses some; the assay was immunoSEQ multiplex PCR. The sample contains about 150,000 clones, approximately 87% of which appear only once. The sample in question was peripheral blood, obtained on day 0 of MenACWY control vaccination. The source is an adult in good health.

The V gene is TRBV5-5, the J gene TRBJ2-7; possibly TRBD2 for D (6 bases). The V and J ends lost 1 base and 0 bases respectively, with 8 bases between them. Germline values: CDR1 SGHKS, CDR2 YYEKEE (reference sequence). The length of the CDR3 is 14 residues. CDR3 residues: CASSLRRGSYEQYF. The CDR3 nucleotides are TGTGCCAGCAGCTTGCGGAGGGGCTCCTACGAGCAGTACTTC.

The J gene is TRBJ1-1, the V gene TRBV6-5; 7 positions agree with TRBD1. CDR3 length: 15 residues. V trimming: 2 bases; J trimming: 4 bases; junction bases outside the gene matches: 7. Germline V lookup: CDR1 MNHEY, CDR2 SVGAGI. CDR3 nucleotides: TGTGCCAGCAGTTACGACAGGGTTCGAAGCACTGAAGCTTTCTTT. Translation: CASSYDRVRSTEAFF.

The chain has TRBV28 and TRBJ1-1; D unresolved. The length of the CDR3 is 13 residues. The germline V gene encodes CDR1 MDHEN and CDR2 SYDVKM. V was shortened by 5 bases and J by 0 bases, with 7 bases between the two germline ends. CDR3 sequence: CASSPGLNTEAFF. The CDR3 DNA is TGTGCCAGCAGTCCCGGGTTGAACACTGAAGCTTTCTTT.

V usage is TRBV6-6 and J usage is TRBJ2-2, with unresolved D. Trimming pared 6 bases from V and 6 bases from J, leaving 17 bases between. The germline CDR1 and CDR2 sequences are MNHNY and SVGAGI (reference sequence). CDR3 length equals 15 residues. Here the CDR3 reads CASSPQLPPAGELFF. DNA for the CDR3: TGTGCCAGCAGCCCCCAGCTCCCCCCGGCCGGGGAGCTGTTTTTT.

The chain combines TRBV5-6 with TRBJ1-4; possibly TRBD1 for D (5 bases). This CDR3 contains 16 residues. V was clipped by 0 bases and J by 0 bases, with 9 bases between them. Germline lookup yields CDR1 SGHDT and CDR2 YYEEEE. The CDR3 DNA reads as TGTGCCAGCAGCTTGGGGACAACAACAACTAATGAAAAACTGTTTTTT. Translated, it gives CASSLGTTTTNEKLFF.

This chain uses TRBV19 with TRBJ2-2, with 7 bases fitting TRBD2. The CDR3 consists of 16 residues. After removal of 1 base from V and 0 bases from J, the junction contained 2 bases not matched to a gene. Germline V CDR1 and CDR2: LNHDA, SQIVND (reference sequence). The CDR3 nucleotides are TGTGCCAGTAGTATAGGGAGCGGGGCGAACACCGGGGAGCTGTTTTTT. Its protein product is CASSIGSGANTGELFF.

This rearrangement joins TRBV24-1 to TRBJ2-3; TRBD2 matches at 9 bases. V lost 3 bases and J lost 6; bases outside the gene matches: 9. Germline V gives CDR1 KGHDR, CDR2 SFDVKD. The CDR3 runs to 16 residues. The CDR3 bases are TGTGCCACCAGTGATAGGGGACTAGCTTCTTTGGATACGCAGTATTTT. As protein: CATSDRGLASLDTQYF.

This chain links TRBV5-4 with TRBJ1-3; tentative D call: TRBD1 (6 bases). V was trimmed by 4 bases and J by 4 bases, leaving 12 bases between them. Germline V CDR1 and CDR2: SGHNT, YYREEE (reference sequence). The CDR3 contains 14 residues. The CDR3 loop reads CASSDAGVGNTIYF. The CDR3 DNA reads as TGTGCCAGCAGCGATGCAGGGGTAGGAAACACCATATATTTT. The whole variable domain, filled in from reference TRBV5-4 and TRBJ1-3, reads ETGVTQSPTHLIKTRGQQVTLRCSSQSGHNTVSWYQQALGQGPQFIFQYYREEENGRGNFPPRFSGLQFPNYSSELNVNALELDDSALYLCASSDAGVGNTIYFGEGSWLTVV.

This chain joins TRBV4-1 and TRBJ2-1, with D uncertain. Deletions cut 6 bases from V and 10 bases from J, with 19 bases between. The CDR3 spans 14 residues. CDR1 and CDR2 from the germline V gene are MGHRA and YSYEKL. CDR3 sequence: CASSLHITVREQFF. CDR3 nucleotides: TGCGCCAGCAGTCTTCATATAACGGTTCGCGAGCAGTTCTTC.

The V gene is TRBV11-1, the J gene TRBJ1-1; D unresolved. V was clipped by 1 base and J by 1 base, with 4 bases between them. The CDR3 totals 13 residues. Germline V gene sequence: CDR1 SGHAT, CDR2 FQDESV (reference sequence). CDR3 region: CASSLGSNTEAFF. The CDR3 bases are TGTGCCAGCAGCTTAGGATCGAACACTGAAGCTTTCTTT.

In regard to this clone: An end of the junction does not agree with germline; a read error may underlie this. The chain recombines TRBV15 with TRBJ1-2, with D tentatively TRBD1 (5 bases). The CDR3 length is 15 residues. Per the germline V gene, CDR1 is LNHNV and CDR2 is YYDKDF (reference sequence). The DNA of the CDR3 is TGTGCCACCAGCAGAGCGCCGGCAGGGAGGTATGTCTACACCTTC. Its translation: CATSRAPAGRYVYTF.

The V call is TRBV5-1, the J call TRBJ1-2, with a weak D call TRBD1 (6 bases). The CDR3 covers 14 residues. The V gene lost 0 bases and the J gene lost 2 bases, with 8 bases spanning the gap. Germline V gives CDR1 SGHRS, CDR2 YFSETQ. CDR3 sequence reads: CASSLGTENYGYTF. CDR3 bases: TGCGCCAGCAGCTTGGGGACAGAGAACTATGGCTACACCTTC.

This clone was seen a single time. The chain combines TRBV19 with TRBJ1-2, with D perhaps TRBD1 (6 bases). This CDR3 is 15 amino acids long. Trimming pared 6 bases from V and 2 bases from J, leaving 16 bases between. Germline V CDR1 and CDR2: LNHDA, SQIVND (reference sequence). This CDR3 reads CASRKRTAENYGYTF. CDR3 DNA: TGTGCCAGTAGAAAACGGACAGCTGAAAACTATGGCTACACCTTC. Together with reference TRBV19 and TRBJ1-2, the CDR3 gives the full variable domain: DGGITQSPKYLFRKEGQNVTLSCEQNLNHDAMYWYRQDPGQGLRLIYYSQIVNDFQKGDIAEGYSVSREKKESFPLTVTSAQKNPTAFYLCASRKRTAENYGYTFGSGTRLTVV.

CDR3 region: CASSIPPLAGGRGTGELFF. CDR3 coding DNA: TGTGCCAGTAGTATCCCTCCCCTAGCGGGAGGGCGGGGGACCGGGGAGCTGTTTTTT. The J gene is TRBJ2-2, the V gene TRBV19, with 12 bases aligning to TRBD2. This CDR3 spans 19 amino acids. After removal of 3 bases from V and 5 bases from J, the junction contained 13 bases not matched to a gene. CDR1 LNHDA and CDR2 SQIVND come from the germline V gene (reference sequence).

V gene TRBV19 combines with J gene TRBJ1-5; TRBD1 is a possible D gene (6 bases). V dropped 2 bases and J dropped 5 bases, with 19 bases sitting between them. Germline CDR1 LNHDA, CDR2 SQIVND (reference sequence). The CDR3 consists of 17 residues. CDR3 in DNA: TGTGCCAGTAGTATATGGGCAGGGGTTGGGGGAGATCAGCCCCAGCATTTT. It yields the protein CASSIWAGVGGDQPQHF.

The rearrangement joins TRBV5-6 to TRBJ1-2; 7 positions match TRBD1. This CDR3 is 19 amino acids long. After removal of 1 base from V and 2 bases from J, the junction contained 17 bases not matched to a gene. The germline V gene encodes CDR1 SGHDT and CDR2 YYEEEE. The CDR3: CASSLLSPTSGTVNYGYTF. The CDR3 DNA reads TGTGCCAGCAGCTTGCTATCACCTACCTCCGGGACAGTAAACTATGGCTACACCTTC. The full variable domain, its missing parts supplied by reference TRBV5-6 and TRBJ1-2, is DAGVTQSPTHLIKTRGQQVTLRCSPKSGHDTVSWYQQALGQGPQFIFQYYEEEERQRGNFPDRFSGHQFPNYSSELNVNALLLGDSALYLCASSLLSPTSGTVNYGYTFGSGTRLTVV.

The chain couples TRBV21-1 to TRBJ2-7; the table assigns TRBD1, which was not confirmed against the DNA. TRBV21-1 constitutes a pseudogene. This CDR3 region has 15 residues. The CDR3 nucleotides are TGTGCCAGCAGCAAAGGGGACAGGGGGACGGGAGAGCAGTACTTC. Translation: CASSKGDRGTGEQYF.

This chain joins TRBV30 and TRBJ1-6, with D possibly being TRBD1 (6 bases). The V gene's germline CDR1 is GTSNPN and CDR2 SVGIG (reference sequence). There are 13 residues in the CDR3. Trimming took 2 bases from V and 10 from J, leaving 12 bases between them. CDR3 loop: CAWSPQGSSPLHF. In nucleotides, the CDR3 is TGTGCCTGGAGTCCTCAGGGGTCGTCACCCCTCCACTTT.

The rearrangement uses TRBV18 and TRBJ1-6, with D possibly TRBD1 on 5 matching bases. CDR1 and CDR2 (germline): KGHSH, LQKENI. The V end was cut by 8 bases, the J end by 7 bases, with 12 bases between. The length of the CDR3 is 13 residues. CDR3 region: CASVDRRNSPLHF. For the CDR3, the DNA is TGTGCCAGCGTCGACAGACGAAATTCACCCCTCCACTTT.

CDR3 in amino acids: CASSSTGAYEQYF. The CDR3 coding sequence is TGTGCCAGCAGCTCAACTGGGGCGTACGAGCAGTACTTC. V gene TRBV7-2 combines with J gene TRBJ2-7, with D tentatively TRBD1 (5 bases). The germline V and J ends were trimmed by 4 bases and 4 bases, with 11 bases remaining between them. There are 13 residues in the CDR3. Germline loops: CDR1 SGHTA, CDR2 FQGNSA.

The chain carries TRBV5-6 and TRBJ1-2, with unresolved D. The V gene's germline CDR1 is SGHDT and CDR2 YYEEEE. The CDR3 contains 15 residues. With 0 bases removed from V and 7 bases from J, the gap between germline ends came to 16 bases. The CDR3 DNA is TGTGCCAGCAGCTTGGAACTCGGCAGATTAGGTGGCTACACCTTC. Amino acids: CASSLELGRLGGYTF.

CDR3 sequence reads: CASSLGAGGRTDTQYF. The CDR3 DNA is TGTGCCAGCAGCTTAGGGGCTGGCGGTCGCACAGATACGCAGTATTTT. The V and J genes are TRBV7-3 and TRBJ2-3; D may be TRBD1 (5 bases). Trimming removed 2 bases from V and 1 base from J, with 13 bases in between. Looked up from germline, CDR1 is SGHTA and CDR2 is FQGTGA. This CDR3 is built from 16 residues.

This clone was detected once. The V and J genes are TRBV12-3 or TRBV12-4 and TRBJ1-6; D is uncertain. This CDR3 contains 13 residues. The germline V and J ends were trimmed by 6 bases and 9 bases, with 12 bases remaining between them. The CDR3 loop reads CASSTAAGSPLHF. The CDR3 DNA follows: TGTGCCAGCAGCACCGCCGCGGGTTCACCCCTCCACTTT.

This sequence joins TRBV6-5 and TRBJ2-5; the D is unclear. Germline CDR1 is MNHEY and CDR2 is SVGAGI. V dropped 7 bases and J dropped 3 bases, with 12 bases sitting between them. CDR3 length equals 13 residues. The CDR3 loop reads CASTGDGKETQYF. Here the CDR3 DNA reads TGTGCCAGCACCGGCGACGGAAAAGAGACCCAGTACTTC.

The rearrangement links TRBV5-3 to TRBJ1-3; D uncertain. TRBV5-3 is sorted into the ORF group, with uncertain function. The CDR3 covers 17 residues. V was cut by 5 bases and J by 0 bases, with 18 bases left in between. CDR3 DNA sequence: TGTGCCAGAAGTAACCGTGGTCAGGTCCGCTCTGGAAACACCATATATTTT. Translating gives CARSNRGQVRSGNTIYF.

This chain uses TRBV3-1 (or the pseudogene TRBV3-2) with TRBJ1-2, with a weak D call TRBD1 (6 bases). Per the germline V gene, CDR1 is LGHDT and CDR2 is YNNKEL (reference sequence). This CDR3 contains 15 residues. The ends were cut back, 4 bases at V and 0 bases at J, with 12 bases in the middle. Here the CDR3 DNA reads TGTGCCAGCAGCCCTTTGGACAGCTCTAACTATGGCTACACCTTC. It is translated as CASSPLDSSNYGYTF.

Here the CDR3 DNA reads TGTGCCAGCAGCTTGGCCTGGGGGCCGGCCGGGGAGCTGTTTTTT. The encoded protein is CASSLAWGPAGELFF. The chain recombines TRBV5-6 with TRBJ2-2; D may be TRBD1 (6 bases). Germline CDR1 is SGHDT and CDR2 is YYEEEE. The ends were cut back, 0 bases at V and 6 bases at J, with 12 bases in the middle. The CDR3 sequence is 15 residues long. Based on the CDR3 plus reference TRBV5-6 and TRBJ2-2, the full variable domain is DAGVTQSPTHLIKTRGQQVTLRCSPKSGHDTVSWYQQALGQGPQFIFQYYEEEERQRGNFPDRFSGHQFPNYSSELNVNALLLGDSALYLCASSLAWGPAGELFFGEGSRLTVL.

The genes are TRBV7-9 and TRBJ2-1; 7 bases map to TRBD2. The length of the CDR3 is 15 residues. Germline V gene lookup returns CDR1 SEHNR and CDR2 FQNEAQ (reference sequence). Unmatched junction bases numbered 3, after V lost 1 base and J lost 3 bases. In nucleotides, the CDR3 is TGTGCCAGCAGCTTAGTGGGCGGGAGCTACAATGAGCAGTTCTTC. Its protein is CASSLVGGSYNEQFF.

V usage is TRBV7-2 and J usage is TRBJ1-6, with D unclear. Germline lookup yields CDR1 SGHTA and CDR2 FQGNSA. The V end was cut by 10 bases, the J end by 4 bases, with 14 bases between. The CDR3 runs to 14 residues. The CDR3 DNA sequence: TGTGCCACAAGCCCGGTAGTTTATAATTCACCCCTCCACTTT. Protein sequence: CATSPVVYNSPLHF.

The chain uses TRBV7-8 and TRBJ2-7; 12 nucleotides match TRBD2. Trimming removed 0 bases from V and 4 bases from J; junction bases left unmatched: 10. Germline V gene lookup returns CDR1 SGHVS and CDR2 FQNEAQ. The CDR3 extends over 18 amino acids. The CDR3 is CASSLAASSGRVRYEQYF. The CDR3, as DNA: TGTGCCAGCAGCTTAGCGGCGTCTAGCGGGAGGGTAAGGTACGAGCAGTACTTC.

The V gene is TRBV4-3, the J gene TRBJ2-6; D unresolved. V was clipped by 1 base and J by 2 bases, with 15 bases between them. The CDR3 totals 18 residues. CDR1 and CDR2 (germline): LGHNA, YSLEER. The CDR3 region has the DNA TGCGCCAGCAGCCAAGCACCCCCTGGAGTTACTGGGGCCAACGTCCTGACTTTC. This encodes CASSQAPPGVTGANVLTF.

In DNA form, the CDR3 reads TGCGCCAGCAGCTTGGACGAGACCCAGTACTTC. It encodes CASSLDETQYF. The gene calls are TRBV5-1 and TRBJ2-5; no clear D gene. Germline CDR1 SGHRS, CDR2 YFSETQ. This CDR3 has 11 residues. Trimming pared 0 bases from V and 5 bases from J, leaving 2 bases between.